The clone carrying this T cell receptor beta chain was detected only a few times. Its matching antigen is unknown. Sequencing of DNA taken from cultured CD4+ T cells relied on the Oncomine TCR Beta short-read assay. From the PCR reads, TCRdb called clonotypes with MiXCR, one entry per CDR3 protein. This sample yields 20,000 to 25,000 distinct CDR3 sequences, of which about 35% are seen a single time; 8.6% belongs to the top ten. This sample stems from a study of vaccination and CD4 T cells after COVID-19. The wider study: SARS-CoV-2, HCoV-NL63, HCoV-OC43 and HCoV-229E supplied the overlapping spike peptides used to stimulate cells.

V lost 3 bases, J lost 7 bases, and 18 bases lay in between. Looked up from germline, CDR1 is DFQATT and CDR2 is SNEGSKA (reference sequence). This CDR3 comprises 14 residues. Time point reported: late sampling 161 to 241 days after vaccination in a few convalescent patients. Treatment: roughly 10-day PBMC culture with coronavirus spike peptide pools or control peptides (ViraFEST assay). The study's findings and limits: Convalescent patients saw a median about 86% of their reactive clones show up only after vaccination.

The clonotype originates from a human donor who had recovered from COVID-19. This sequence joins TRBV20-1 and TRBJ2-5; D unclear. Sequences were derived from CD4+ T cells from blood, cultured in vitro, sampled about 7 months after SARS-CoV-2 vaccination. In DNA, the CDR3 is TGCAGTGCTAGTCGAGGCGGCTCCCTGGGGACCCAGTACTTC. Encoded protein: CSASRGGSLGTQYF.